This TCR beta chain is drawn from a study of blood T cell repertoires in COVID-19. Turning to the study itself: The samples span acute and convalescent COVID-19 from the United States, Italy and Spain.

Note on this clone: Other DNA sequences in the sample encode the same CDR3.

Profiling relied on immunoSEQ multiplex PCR, and the TCRdb table lists in-frame clones only, not all of them. The table has 350,000 to 450,000 clones, 85% seen once; the top ten hold 3% to 4%. The V and J ends lost 2 bases and 2 bases respectively, with 9 bases between them. CDR1 and CDR2 from the germline V gene are MNHEY and SMNVEV (reference sequence). The CDR3 loop spans 14 amino acids. The sample consisted of peripheral blood. The TCR was taken from a young woman with acute or convalescent COVID-19. The rearrangement links TRBV27 to TRBJ1-2; perhaps TRBD1 as D (6 bases). CDR3 sequence (DNA): TGTGCCAGCAGTTTAACCGGACAGAACTATGGCTACACCTTC. Its protein is CASSLTGQNYGYTF.